The subject of this entry is one T cell receptor beta chain. The antigen this receptor binds is unknown. No qualities accompany the bases; no much larger clone lies one base away. The sample is drawn from a study of beta chain features in type 1 diabetes (dated by TCRdb to 2016 to 2019). A note on the overall study: Mean age, gender distribution, total cell number and subset yield were not different between patients and healthy donors. Across all samples, fewer than 130 million sorted cells were examined, and cell number per subset correlated strongly with RNA yield. The study compared TCRB repertoires of sorted circulating CD4+ T cell subsets between recently diagnosed type 1 diabetes patients and matched healthy donors. Regulatory and stem cell-like memory subsets were isolated from only 8 patients and roughly eight healthy donors, whereas naive and central memory subsets came from all 30 or so donors. What the authors observed across the whole study: Because cDNA was sequenced instead of genomic DNA, activated cells with high expression could be over-represented, although the groups did not differ in activation or CD3 levels. Shorter templates might have been favored by PCR, but patient and control samples were amplified and corrected together, so both groups would have been affected equally by any skew. Fewer insertions and more nucleotide deletions at VDJ recombination sites were observed in patients with type 1 diabetes, implying thymic rearrangement abnormalities. A moderate but significant shortening of TCRB CDR3 length was observed in type 1 diabetes patients in all four CD4+ subsets. Naive, central memory and regulatory TCRB repertoires appeared more similar among patients than among healthy donors. Because the HLA sub-analyses included only small numbers of individuals, any influence of HLA type on TCRB rearrangement was left unresolved.

The CDR3 spans 14 residues, from the cysteine through the phenylalanine. CDR3 DNA is the only sequence kept; it has 42 bases, read in frame from the first base. Deletion took 1 base off V and 10 bases off J, with a span of 13 bases between the germline ends. The germline V gene specifies SGHDN as CDR1 and FVKESK as CDR2. The entire isolated RNA was reverse transcribed using the High Capacity cDNA Reverse Transcription Kit, and thus expressed TCRB transcripts were sequenced. Deep immunoSEQ sequencing was applied to naive, central memory and regulatory T cell samples, giving an average of roughly 3.5 million total reads per sample. Sorted cells were lysed in RLT buffer and RNA was extracted with DNase-treated RNeasy Micro or Mini kits, depending on cell number. To prevent cross-contamination, each cell subset was processed individually, whereas patient and healthy donor samples were processed jointly. Using the immunoSEQ multiplex PCR, TCRB sequences were amplified from cDNA into 87-bp fragments spanning the CDR3 region. The amplicons were sequenced using the Illumina HiSeq platform. Turning to the authors' computational methods: Synthetic template baselines were used to correct PCR bias computationally, reads within Hamming distance 2 were collapsed together, and singletons that could not be merged were discarded. By aligning reads against IMGT, V, D and J genes, CDR3 length, and insertions or deletions at six rearrangement sites were assigned. Clonotype counts were normalized to sorted cell number within each subset before computing true diversity and Gini coefficients with the tcR R package. The overlap coefficient, calculated on TCRB nucleotide sequences, was used to measure repertoire sharing. Out-of-frame TCRB sequences from naive cells were analyzed as a proxy for the pre-selection repertoire. TCRdb retrieved this table from immuneACCESS and kept in-frame rearrangements only. Not all clones are present; in checked studies, unresolved V genes account for under half, and no reason is known for the remainder. Clone size and the V and J calls come from that table; the DNA yielded D and trimming. For this sample there are over 600,000 clones; approximately 13% appear just once. The top ten constitute more than 0.1% of the sample.

Each donor gave one peripheral blood draw, approximately 120 mL on average, collected into heparinised tubes. Naive, central memory, regulatory and stem cell-like memory CD4+ T cells were sorted on a BD FACSAria II using a panel including CD45RO, CCR7, CD25, CD127, CD95 and CD27. Purity was above 95% for every sorted population. Right away, PBMCs were isolated by Lymphoprep density gradient centrifugation and were stained directly, with no culture step. So that batch effects would be minimized, each experiment stained and sorted samples in pairs, pairing one healthy donor with one patient. The chain is assembled from TRBV14 and TRBJ1-4, with the D gene uncertain. Input material: naive CD4+ T cells from blood. The cell subset or site tag for this specimen amounts to: true naive CD4+ T cells. This sequence originates from a man aged 30 to 45 with type 1 diabetes. The DNA sequence reads TGTGCCAGCAGCCAAGTTTGGAGACAAGGAAAACTGTTTTTT. This is translated as CASSQVWRQGKLFF.